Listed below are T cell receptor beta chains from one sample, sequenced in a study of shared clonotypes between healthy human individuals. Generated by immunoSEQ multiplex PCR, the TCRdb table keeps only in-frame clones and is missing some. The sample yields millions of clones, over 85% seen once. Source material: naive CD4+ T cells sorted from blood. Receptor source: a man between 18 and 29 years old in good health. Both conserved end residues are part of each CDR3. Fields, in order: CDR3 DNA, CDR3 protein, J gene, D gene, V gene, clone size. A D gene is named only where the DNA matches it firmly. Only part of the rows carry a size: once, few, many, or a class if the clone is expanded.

cdr3_nt: TGCGCCAGCAGCTTGCTGGCACCCAACACTGAAGCTTTCTTT
cdr3_aa: CASSLLAPNTEAFF
j_call: TRBJ1-1
d_call: .
v_call: TRBV5-1
clone_size: .

cdr3_nt: TGCGCCAGCAGCCAAGATATTGGGGGGAATCGCTACGAGCAGTACTTC
cdr3_aa: CASSQDIGGNRYEQYF
j_call: TRBJ2-7
d_call: .
v_call: TRBV4-1
clone_size: .

cdr3_nt: TGTGCCAGCAGAGCCTCTAATGAAAAACTGTTTTTT
cdr3_aa: CASRASNEKLFF
j_call: TRBJ1-4
d_call: .
v_call: TRBV6-1
clone_size: .

cdr3_nt: TGTGCCTCCTCAGGGGGTACTCAGCCCCAGCATTTT
cdr3_aa: CASSGGTQPQHF
j_call: TRBJ1-5
d_call: TRBD1
v_call: TRBV30
clone_size: .

cdr3_nt: TGCGCCAGCGGCTTTGTGGGGAACGAGCAGTACTTC
cdr3_aa: CASGFVGNEQYF
j_call: TRBJ2-7
d_call: .
v_call: TRBV5-1
clone_size: once

cdr3_nt: TGTGCCAGCAGTTTTGTACCAACTAATGAAAAACTGTTTTTT
cdr3_aa: CASSFVPTNEKLFF
j_call: TRBJ1-4
d_call: .
v_call: TRBV28
clone_size: .

cdr3_nt: TGCGCCAGCAGCTTGGCTGGGACTAGCGGGAGCACAGATACGCAGTATTTT
cdr3_aa: CASSLAGTSGSTDTQYF
j_call: TRBJ2-3
d_call: TRBD2
v_call: TRBV5-1
clone_size: once

cdr3_nt: TGTGCCAGCAGCTTCCTGCGGGGGGAGACCCAGTACTTC
cdr3_aa: CASSFLRGETQYF
j_call: TRBJ2-5
d_call: TRBD2
v_call: TRBV7-2
clone_size: .

cdr3_nt: TGTGCCATCAGTGGACAGGGAGGAGGTCAGCCCCAGCATTTT
cdr3_aa: CAISGQGGGQPQHF
j_call: TRBJ1-5
d_call: TRBD1
v_call: TRBV10-3
clone_size: .

cdr3_nt: TGTGCTAGCAGCTTAGGGACAGGGTTATACGAGCAGTACTTC
cdr3_aa: CASSLGTGLYEQYF
j_call: TRBJ2-7
d_call: TRBD1
v_call: TRBV7-7
clone_size: .

cdr3_nt: TGTGCCAGCAGCCCCGGGACTAGCGGCGCCTACGAGCAGTACTTC
cdr3_aa: CASSPGTSGAYEQYF
j_call: TRBJ2-7
d_call: TRBD2
v_call: TRBV7-2
clone_size: .

cdr3_nt: TGCGCCAGCAGCTTGGGAGGCGTTTCACCCCTCCACTTT
cdr3_aa: CASSLGGVSPLHF
j_call: TRBJ1-6
d_call: .
v_call: TRBV5-1
clone_size: .

cdr3_nt: TGTGCCAGCAGCTTGAGGCTTAGCAATCAGCCCCAGCATTTT
cdr3_aa: CASSLRLSNQPQHF
j_call: TRBJ1-5
d_call: .
v_call: TRBV5-6
clone_size: .

cdr3_nt: TGTGCCAGCAGTGAATCTTGGACTTTATCTAGCACAGATACGCAGTATTTT
cdr3_aa: CASSESWTLSSTDTQYF
j_call: TRBJ2-3
d_call: .
v_call: TRBV25-1
clone_size: .

cdr3_nt: TGTGCCATCAGTGGGAACGGGACACCCGTCTACGAGCAGTACTTC
cdr3_aa: CAISGNGTPVYEQYF
j_call: TRBJ2-7
d_call: .
v_call: TRBV10-3
clone_size: .

cdr3_nt: TGCGCCAGCAGTTCACCGGGACAGGGGAGAGAGACCCAGTACTTC
cdr3_aa: CASSSPGQGRETQYF
j_call: TRBJ2-5
d_call: TRBD1
v_call: TRBV5-1
clone_size: .

cdr3_nt: TGCGCCAGCAGCCTTGACAGGGTGTCCTCTGGCTACACCTTC
cdr3_aa: CASSLDRVSSGYTF
j_call: TRBJ1-2
d_call: TRBD1
v_call: TRBV5-1
clone_size: once

cdr3_nt: TGCGCCAGCAGCAACCCGACTAGCGGTTTCTACGAGCAGTACTTC
cdr3_aa: CASSNPTSGFYEQYF
j_call: TRBJ2-7
d_call: TRBD2
v_call: TRBV5-1
clone_size: .

cdr3_nt: TGTGCCAGTAGTACACAGGGGGCGAACACTGAAGCTTTCTTT
cdr3_aa: CASSTQGANTEAFF
j_call: TRBJ1-1
d_call: TRBD1
v_call: TRBV19
clone_size: .

cdr3_nt: TGTGCCAGCAGTCCTACTAGCGGGAGTTACAATGAGCAGTTCTTC
cdr3_aa: CASSPTSGSYNEQFF
j_call: TRBJ2-1
d_call: TRBD2
v_call: TRBV7-2
clone_size: .

cdr3_nt: TGTGCCAGCAGCTTATACCCTAATGAAAAACTGTTTTTT
cdr3_aa: CASSLYPNEKLFF
j_call: TRBJ1-4
d_call: .
v_call: TRBV7-2
clone_size: .

cdr3_nt: TGTGCCAGCAGTGAAGACCGGACAGTCTCTGGAAACACCATATATTTT
cdr3_aa: CASSEDRTVSGNTIYF
j_call: TRBJ1-3
d_call: .
v_call: TRBV2
clone_size: .

cdr3_nt: TGTGCCAGCAGTTCGCCGGGACCGTGGGCCGGGGAGCTGTTTTTT
cdr3_aa: CASSSPGPWAGELFF
j_call: TRBJ2-2
d_call: .
v_call: TRBV2
clone_size: .

cdr3_nt: TGTGCCAGCACCCGGGGGGGCGGGAGCGATACGCAGTATTTT
cdr3_aa: CASTRGGGSDTQYF
j_call: TRBJ2-3
d_call: TRBD2
v_call: TRBV6-5
clone_size: .

cdr3_nt: TGTGCCAGTCGACAGGCGAGAACCCCTAACTATGGCTACACCTTC
cdr3_aa: CASRQARTPNYGYTF
j_call: TRBJ1-2
d_call: .
v_call: TRBV19
clone_size: .

cdr3_nt: TGTGCCAGCAGTAAGACGCAGGGGGCCTGGAATCAGCCCCAGCATTTT
cdr3_aa: CASSKTQGAWNQPQHF
j_call: TRBJ1-5
d_call: TRBD1
v_call: TRBV28
clone_size: .

cdr3_nt: TGTGCCAGCCGGACATGGTCGAACACTGAAGCTTTCTTT
cdr3_aa: CASRTWSNTEAFF
j_call: TRBJ1-1
d_call: .
v_call: TRBV19
clone_size: .

cdr3_nt: TGTGCCACCAGCAGAGAGGAGCTAATGGGCGAGACCCAGTACTTC
cdr3_aa: CATSREELMGETQYF
j_call: TRBJ2-5
d_call: .
v_call: TRBV15
clone_size: .

cdr3_nt: TGTGCCAGCAGTTCTCGGACAGGAACTGGGGCCAACGTCCTGACTTTC
cdr3_aa: CASSSRTGTGANVLTF
j_call: TRBJ2-6
d_call: TRBD1
v_call: TRBV6-6
clone_size: .

cdr3_nt: TGTGCCAGCAGCTTCAGGGGTTCTAATGCTGAAGCTTTCTTT
cdr3_aa: CASSFRGSNAEAFF
j_call: TRBJ1-1
d_call: .
v_call: TRBV7-2
clone_size: .

cdr3_nt: TGTGCCAGCTCAAAGGAGGGGACCGTTAACTATGGCTACACCTTC
cdr3_aa: CASSKEGTVNYGYTF
j_call: TRBJ1-2
d_call: .
v_call: TRBV18
clone_size: .

cdr3_nt: TGTGCCAGCAGTTTATCCGGGCCCTACGAGCAGTACTTC
cdr3_aa: CASSLSGPYEQYF
j_call: TRBJ2-7
d_call: .
v_call: TRBV27
clone_size: .

cdr3_nt: TGTGCCTGGAGTGTACATAGGACAGGCGCCTACGAGCAGTACTTC
cdr3_aa: CAWSVHRTGAYEQYF
j_call: TRBJ2-7
d_call: TRBD1
v_call: TRBV30
clone_size: .

cdr3_nt: TGTGCCAGCAGCTACTTGACAGATACGCAGTATTTT
cdr3_aa: CASSYLTDTQYF
j_call: TRBJ2-3
d_call: .
v_call: TRBV5-4
clone_size: .

cdr3_nt: TGCGCCAGCAGCTTGGTCCTTACTAGGTTTCTCGACGAGCAGTACTTC
cdr3_aa: CASSLVLTRFLDEQYF
j_call: TRBJ2-7
d_call: .
v_call: TRBV5-1
clone_size: .

cdr3_nt: TGTGCCAGCAGCTTTGGGGACAGGGACAATCAGCCCCAGCATTTT
cdr3_aa: CASSFGDRDNQPQHF
j_call: TRBJ1-5
d_call: TRBD1
v_call: TRBV5-5
clone_size: .

cdr3_nt: TGTGCCAGCAGCTCACGCCGGGACTACCCCTACGAGCAGTACTTC
cdr3_aa: CASSSRRDYPYEQYF
j_call: TRBJ2-7
d_call: TRBD2
v_call: TRBV6-5
clone_size: .

cdr3_nt: TGTGCCAGCAGCTTAGGTGGCAGGGACGACTACGAGCAGTACTTC
cdr3_aa: CASSLGGRDDYEQYF
j_call: TRBJ2-7
d_call: .
v_call: TRBV7-2
clone_size: .

cdr3_nt: TGTGCCAGCAGTTTGAGGGCCGGCTACACCTTC
cdr3_aa: CASSLRAGYTF
j_call: TRBJ1-2
d_call: .
v_call: TRBV28
clone_size: .

cdr3_nt: TGCGCCAGCAGCCGAAGACTAGCGGGAGCTCGTGACGAGCAGTACTTC
cdr3_aa: CASSRRLAGARDEQYF
j_call: TRBJ2-7
d_call: TRBD2
v_call: TRBV4-1
clone_size: .

cdr3_nt: TGCAGCGTTGAAGATCGAGCGAAGGGGAGGGGCTATGGCTACACCTTC
cdr3_aa: CSVEDRAKGRGYGYTF
j_call: TRBJ1-2
d_call: .
v_call: TRBV29-1
clone_size: .

cdr3_nt: TGTGCCAGCAGAACTACAGGGAACACCGGGGAGCTGTTTTTT
cdr3_aa: CASRTTGNTGELFF
j_call: TRBJ2-2
d_call: .
v_call: TRBV25-1
clone_size: many

cdr3_nt: TGTGCCAGCTCACCCAGGGACAGGGGAGGAGAGACCCAGTACTTC
cdr3_aa: CASSPRDRGGETQYF
j_call: TRBJ2-5
d_call: TRBD1
v_call: TRBV18
clone_size: .

cdr3_nt: TGTGCCAGCAGTTTCGGACGGCTTAGCAATCAGCCCCAGCATTTT
cdr3_aa: CASSFGRLSNQPQHF
j_call: TRBJ1-5
d_call: .
v_call: TRBV6-6
clone_size: .

cdr3_nt: TGTGCCTGGGGGGACGTTTTGGGCTATGGCTACACCTTC
cdr3_aa: CAWGDVLGYGYTF
j_call: TRBJ1-2
d_call: .
v_call: TRBV30
clone_size: .